A single sample gave rise to the 18 T cell receptor beta chains below, sequenced in a study of cytomegalovirus exposure and HLA in healthy donors. PCR used 60 Vbeta primers and 13 Jbeta primers. Only in-frame clones appear in the TCRdb table, and some are missing; sequencing was by immunoSEQ multiplex PCR. The sample includes 200,000 or so clones, over 75% seen only once; the top ten take 0.2% to 0.3%. Input material: PBMCs. These receptors were taken from a girl less than two years old in good health and CMV-seronegative.

The chain is built from TRBV7-2 and TRBJ2-1; 7 bases are a match to TRBD1. CDR1 SGHTA and CDR2 FQGNSA come from the germline V gene. The length of the CDR3 is 17 residues. The V segment lost 5 bases and the J segment 0 bases; nucleotides outside the gene matches: 10. Here the CDR3 DNA reads TGTGCCAGCAGCCTGACAGGGACCCGAAGCTCCTACAATGAGCAGTTCTTC. This translates into CASSLTGTRSSYNEQFF.

V is TRBV12-5 and J is TRBJ1-3, with D uncertain. The CDR3 is 15 residues long. Germline CDR1 LGHNT, CDR2 FRNRAP. Deletions cut 0 bases from V and 2 bases from J, with 8 bases between. The CDR3 DNA is TGTGCTAGTGGTTTGGTCGGAGGGACTGGAAACACCATATATTTT. Amino acids: CASGLVGGTGNTIYF.

The chain couples TRBV4-1 to TRBJ1-3; 8 bases align to TRBD1. The CDR3 contains 16 residues. With V trimmed by 5 bases and J by 4 bases, 10 bases remained unmatched. In germline, CDR1 is MGHRA, CDR2 YSYEKL. The CDR3 here is CASSGPDRGKGNTIYF. The CDR3 DNA reads TGCGCCAGCAGCGGACCCGACAGGGGAAAGGGAAACACCATATATTTT.

The gene calls are TRBV30 and TRBJ2-3, with TRBD1 matching over 10 bases. CDR1 is GTSNPN, CDR2 SVGIG, per germline (reference sequence). Trimming removed 3 bases from V and 6 bases from J; junction bases left unmatched: 6. This CDR3 is 14 amino acids long. Here the CDR3 reads CAWSRGQGFDTQYF. CDR3 in DNA: TGTGCCTGGAGCCGGGGACAGGGGTTCGATACGCAGTATTTT.

The rearrangement links TRBV9 to TRBJ2-7, with a possible D match to TRBD2 (6 bases). Germline values: CDR1 SGDLS, CDR2 YYNGEE. The V end was cut by 4 bases, the J end by 6 bases, with 14 bases between. CDR3 length: 13 amino acids. The chain's CDR3 is CASSLMEGAEQYF. The DNA of the CDR3 is TGTGCCAGCAGCCTAATGGAGGGTGCCGAGCAGTACTTC. The complete variable domain, with remaining parts taken from reference TRBV9 and TRBJ2-7, reads DSGVTQTPKHLITATGQRVTLRCSPRSGDLSVYWYQQSLDQGLQFLIQYYNGEERAKGNILERFSAQQFPDLHSELNLSSLELGDSALYFCASSLMEGAEQYFGPGTRLTVT.

The chain links TRBV4-1 to TRBJ2-5; a weak D match, TRBD1 (5 bases). With the DNA end fitting TRBJ2-7 better, the J assignment may be wrong. CDR3 size: 15 residues. The germline V gene has CDR1 MGHRA and CDR2 YSYEKL. CDR3 sequence (DNA): TGCGCCAGCAGCCAGGATCAGGGCTTACCTTACGAGCAGTACTTC. Residues: CASSQDQGLPYEQYF.

The rearrangement joins TRBV13 to TRBJ2-1; TRBD2 matches at 12 bases. Germline loops: CDR1 PRHDT, CDR2 FYEKMQ (reference sequence). CDR3 length: 18 residues. The trim removed 5 bases at V and 4 bases at J, leaving 12 bases unmatched. CDR3 DNA: TGTGCCAGCAGCCCGGGACTAGCGGGCAGAGAAAGATACAATGAGCAGTTCTTC. Encoded protein: CASSPGLAGRERYNEQFF.

The rearrangement uses TRBV9 and TRBJ2-2; 7 bases match TRBD1. CDR1 and CDR2 from the germline V gene are SGDLS and YYNGEE. The CDR3 runs 17 residues. J was trimmed by 8 bases and V by 0 bases; bases with no gene match: 13. CDR3 region: CASSVAAARQGRGELFF. The CDR3 DNA follows: TGTGCCAGCAGCGTAGCCGCCGCCCGACAGGGAAGAGGGGAGCTGTTTTTT.

This chain uses TRBV15 with TRBJ1-2; a possible D gene is TRBD1 (6 bases). The CDR3 has 14 amino acids. The germline CDR1 and CDR2 sequences are LNHNV and YYDKDF (reference sequence). Trimming left V 0 bases short and J 8 bases short, with 13 bases between. The CDR3 is CATSRDKGGGGYTF. DNA of the CDR3: TGTGCCACCAGCAGAGATAAAGGGGGGGGAGGCTACACCTTC.

The chain recombines TRBV2 with TRBJ2-3, with 7 bases fitting TRBD2. Germline values: CDR1 SNHLY, CDR2 FYNNEI. V lost 6 bases to trimming and J lost 4 bases; unmatched junction nucleotides: 7. The CDR3 consists of 14 residues. CDR3 loop: CASRPAGSADTQYF. The CDR3 DNA reads TGTGCCAGCAGACCAGCGGGAAGCGCAGATACGCAGTATTTT. Full variable domain (missing parts from reference TRBV2 and TRBJ2-3): EPEVTQTPSHQVTQMGQEVILRCVPISNHLYFYWYRQILGQKVEFLVSFYNNEISEKSEIFDDQFSVERPDGSNFTLKIRSTKLEDSAMYFCASRPAGSADTQYFGPGTRLTVL.

The rearrangement links TRBV19 to TRBJ1-5, with TRBD1 identical over 7 bases. The CDR3 is 16 amino acids. Germline assignment: CDR1 LNHDA and CDR2 SQIVND (reference sequence). With 1 base clipped from V and 4 bases from J, the junction kept 7 bases outside the gene matches. The CDR3 spells CASSIGAGDRNQPQHF. CDR3 bases: TGTGCCAGTAGTATAGGTGCAGGGGACAGAAATCAGCCCCAGCATTTT.

This CDR3 is CASSEATFTGELFF. The CDR3, as DNA: TGTGCCAGCAGTGAAGCGACTTTCACCGGGGAGCTGTTTTTT. The V and J genes are TRBV2 and TRBJ2-2; the D is unclear. CDR3 length equals 14 residues. Germline loops: CDR1 SNHLY, CDR2 FYNNEI. Trimming pared 0 bases from V and 4 bases from J, leaving 6 bases between.

The J gene is TRBJ1-1, the V gene TRBV11-2; D uncertain. The germline CDR1 and CDR2 sequences are SGHAT and FQNNGV. The CDR3 has 16 amino acids. V lost 1 base and J 0 bases, leaving 12 bases between the germline ends. The CDR3 here is CASSLGARPMNTEAFF. The CDR3 DNA sequence: TGTGCCAGCAGCTTAGGGGCCCGACCCATGAACACTGAAGCTTTCTTT.

The chain links TRBV4-1 to TRBJ2-1, with D possibly being TRBD2 (6 bases). Germline V CDR1 and CDR2: MGHRA, YSYEKL. CDR3 length: 15 residues. Trimming shortened V by 4 bases and J by 6 bases, and 16 bases separated the two germline ends. The chain's CDR3 is CASSLRLEGPNEQFF. The CDR3 region has the DNA TGCGCCAGCAGCCTCCGACTAGAAGGACCCAATGAGCAGTTCTTC.

The rearrangement joins TRBV6-1 to TRBJ2-5, with D tentatively TRBD2 (5 bases). The J call is uncertain, as TRBJ2-7 better fits the DNA end. This CDR3 is 11 amino acids long. Germline assignment: CDR1 MNHNS and CDR2 SASEGT. CDR3: CASGGVYEQYF. CDR3 sequence (DNA): TGTGCCAGCGGAGGAGTATACGAGCAGTACTTC.

V usage is TRBV7-8 and J usage is TRBJ1-2; maybe TRBD1 (6 bases). This CDR3 is built from 15 residues. The V gene lost 3 bases and the J gene lost 2 bases, with 13 bases spanning the gap. Germline loops: CDR1 SGHVS, CDR2 FQNEAQ. The CDR3 loop is CASSLSTGHNYGYTF. The CDR3 DNA follows: TGTGCCAGCAGCTTGAGTACAGGGCACAACTATGGCTACACCTTC.

The chain carries TRBV6-4 and TRBJ2-1; weak D call: TRBD2 (5 bases). Germline CDR1 MRHNA, CDR2 SNTAGT. With 6 bases removed from V and 1 base from J, the gap between germline ends came to 13 bases. This CDR3 contains 15 residues. The CDR3 here is CASSATGNSYNEQFF. As DNA, the CDR3 is TGTGCCAGCAGCGCGACCGGGAATTCCTACAATGAGCAGTTCTTC.

The genes are TRBV4-2 and TRBJ2-7; the match to TRBD1 covers 12 bases. The CDR3 contains 16 residues. Germline V lookup: CDR1 LGHNA, CDR2 YNFKEQ. V shed 0 bases and J 7 bases; nucleotides not matched to a gene: 7. The CDR3 sequence is CASSQEWGQGAREQYF. CDR3 nucleotide sequence: TGTGCCAGCAGCCAAGAATGGGGACAGGGGGCGAGGGAGCAGTACTTC.